The sequence of this T cell receptor (beta chain) was determined in a study of cytomegalovirus exposure and HLA in healthy donors. Study-level background: As released early, the data held 70 million to 95 million unique TCRs from HLA-typed donors. Study results and limitations: Researchers left out some V segments, among them TRBV6-2 and TRBV6-3, as indistinguishable.

Germline loops: CDR1 SGHAT, CDR2 FQNNGV. There are 15 residues in the CDR3. The V and J ends lost 3 bases and 5 bases, in that order; junction bases with no gene match: 5. PCR employed 60 Vbeta and 13 Jbeta primers. Clones were read by immunoSEQ multiplex PCR, and TCRdb kept only the in-frame ones, dropping some. The sample has over 150,000 clones, 70% to 90% seen once. Comment on this clone: No antigen is known for it.

The chain carries TRBV11-2 and TRBJ2-1; the match to TRBD2 covers 9 bases. The material sequenced was PBMCs. The TCR originated in a male donor in good health and CMV-seronegative. CDR3 sequence reads: CASSFQRGAHNEQFF. For the CDR3, the DNA is TGTGCCAGCAGCTTCCAGCGGGGGGCCCACAATGAGCAGTTCTTC.